The 14 T cell receptor beta chains listed next were all sequenced from one sample in a study of CD8 T cells in ankylosing spondylitis. TCRdb analysed the 5' RACE reads with MiXCR anew, one entry per CDR3 protein. The repertoire holds roughly 370,000 distinct CDR3 sequences, with approximately 20% as singletons. Notes on the study in general: Seemingly distinctive of ankylosing spondylitis blood was a TCR beta motif formed by eight highly homologous variants.

No antigen has been identified for these receptors. The material sequenced was blood, either unsorted or a sorted T cell fraction (not recorded which). The receptors originated from a male donor with ankylosing spondylitis.

This chain connects TRBV28 to TRBJ1-1; no firm D call. This CDR3 region has 13 residues. The V and J ends lost 6 bases and 5 bases respectively, with 13 bases between them. Germline CDR1 MDHEN, CDR2 SYDVKM. CDR3 sequence (DNA): TGTGCCAGCAGAACACCCATGGAAACTGAAGCTTTCTTT. Residues: CASRTPMETEAFF.

This clonotype was seen only a few times. The V and J genes are TRBV9 and TRBJ1-4; 7 bases are shared with TRBD1. Trimming took 2 bases from V and 3 from J; bases not matched to a gene: 4. From germline, CDR1 is SGDLS and CDR2 YYNGEE. The CDR3 length is 15 residues. For the CDR3, the DNA is TGTGCCAGCAGCGTCCGGGACAGTTCTAATGAAAAACTGTTTTTT. This encodes CASSVRDSSNEKLFF.

V is TRBV28 and J is TRBJ2-7; the D is unclear. Trimming removed 1 base from V and 0 bases from J, with 10 bases in between. CDR1 MDHEN and CDR2 SYDVKM come from the germline V gene. The length of the CDR3 is 15 residues. The CDR3 DNA reads TGTGCCAGCAGTTTATTGAGGACCCCCTCCTACGAGCAGTACTTC. It translates to CASSLLRTPSYEQYF.

V is TRBV28 and J is TRBJ2-7; TRBD2 matches 11 bases. Germline CDR1 MDHEN, CDR2 SYDVKM. The V segment lost 6 bases and the J segment 4 bases; nucleotides outside the gene matches: 8. The CDR3 totals 15 residues. The CDR3 protein is CASSRSGRAVYEQYF. For the CDR3, the DNA is TGTGCCAGCAGCCGTAGCGGGAGGGCCGTATACGAGCAGTACTTC.

The chain has TRBV7-8 and TRBJ2-3; a possible D gene is TRBD1 (6 bases). CDR1 and CDR2 (germline): SGHVS, FQNEAQ. Trimming removed 1 base from V and 2 bases from J, with 10 bases in between. The CDR3 runs 15 residues. The CDR3 protein is CASSLDRAYTDTQYF. Here the CDR3 DNA reads TGTGCCAGCAGCTTAGACAGGGCCTACACAGATACGCAGTATTTT.

This clonotype has more than one count but fewer than ten. The V gene is TRBV20-1, the J gene TRBJ2-1; 16 positions agree with TRBD2. V lost 1 base and J lost 4; bases outside the gene matches: 10. The CDR3 consists of 19 residues. CDR1 is DFQATT and CDR2 is SNEGSKA in the germline V gene (reference sequence). CDR3 DNA: TGCAGTGCTAGAGCAAGTGGGACTAGCGGGAGGGCCAGGTACAATGAGCAGTTCTTC. Protein product: CSARASGTSGRARYNEQFF.

This clonotype was seen only a few times. V gene TRBV28 combines with J gene TRBJ2-7; D ambiguous. Trimming left V 6 bases short and J 3 bases short, with 15 bases between. The CDR3 spans 14 residues. Per germline, CDR1 MDHEN and CDR2 SYDVKM. This CDR3 reads CASSRSGVDYEQYF. DNA of the CDR3: TGTGCCAGCAGCCGTAGTGGGGTGGACTACGAGCAGTACTTC.

This clonotype has just a few counts. The chain has TRBV4-2 and TRBJ2-1; 13 nucleotides line up with TRBD2. V trimming: 4 bases; J trimming: 7 bases; junction bases outside the gene matches: 4. The germline V gene has CDR1 LGHNA and CDR2 YNFKEQ. The CDR3 sequence is 15 residues long. CDR3 amino acids: CASSPGTSGKNEQFF. As DNA, the CDR3 is TGTGCCAGCAGCCCAGGGACTAGCGGGAAGAATGAGCAGTTCTTC.

The chain couples TRBV10-3 to TRBJ1-1; tentatively, D is TRBD1 (5 bases). The CDR3 length is 15 residues. Trimming shortened V by 4 bases and J by 4 bases, and 16 bases separated the two germline ends. Germline CDR1 ENHRY, CDR2 SYGVKD. The CDR3 is CAISGQGSKGTEAFF. The CDR3 region has the DNA TGTGCCATCAGTGGGCAGGGAAGCAAGGGCACTGAAGCTTTCTTT.

The chain couples TRBV10-3 to TRBJ2-1; TRBD2 agrees at 12 bases. The CDR3 runs 16 residues. Germline values: CDR1 ENHRY, CDR2 SYGVKD. V lost 4 bases to trimming and J lost 5 bases; unmatched junction nucleotides: 6. The CDR3 protein is CAISGLAGGGDNEQFF. CDR3 nucleotides: TGTGCCATCAGTGGGCTAGCGGGAGGGGGGGACAATGAGCAGTTCTTC.

J is TRBJ2-1 and V is TRBV2; 7 bases line up with TRBD2. The CDR3 length is 15 residues. Looked up from germline, CDR1 is SNHLY and CDR2 is FYNNEI. V trimming: 5 bases; J trimming: 4 bases; junction bases outside the gene matches: 8. The CDR3 DNA reads as TGTGCCAGCAGTCCTAGCGGATATATTTACAATGAGCAGTTCTTC. Translated: CASSPSGYIYNEQFF.

This clonotype was counted ten times or more. This chain uses TRBV5-1 with TRBJ2-7; 9 bases fit TRBD2. V dropped 7 bases and J dropped 1; count of bases not matched to a gene: 9. The germline CDR1 and CDR2 sequences are SGHRS and YFSETQ. This CDR3 is 15 amino acids long. CDR3 in amino acids: CASCEIAGASYEQYF. The CDR3 coding sequence is TGCGCCAGCTGTGAGATAGCGGGAGCGTCCTACGAGCAGTACTTC.

As concerns this clonotype: Being one base from a much bigger clone, this may be a read error. This chain joins TRBV5-1 and TRBJ2-5; D not resolved. Germline V lookup: CDR1 SGHRS, CDR2 YFSETQ. V was shortened by 4 bases and J by 0 bases, with 19 bases between the two germline ends. The CDR3 sequence is 17 residues long. CDR3 DNA: TGCGCCAGCAGCCCCTCTCGGGCTAACAAGTACCAAGAGACCCAGTACTTC. The encoded protein is CASSPSRANKYQETQYF. The complete variable domain, with remaining parts taken from reference TRBV5-1 and TRBJ2-5, reads KAGVTQTPRYLIKTRGQQVTLSCSPISGHRSVSWYQQTPGQGLQFLFEYFSETQRNKGNFPGRFSGRQFSNSRSEMNVSTLELGDSALYLCASSPSRANKYQETQYFGPGTRLLVL.

CDR3 DNA sequence: TGTGCCAGCAGCCCGGGACGGTTCTACAATGAGCAGTTCTTC. Protein sequence: CASSPGRFYNEQFF. The chain links TRBV7-2 to TRBJ2-1; D possibly uses TRBD1 or TRBD2 (5 bases each). The V gene lost 5 bases and the J gene lost 3 bases, with 11 bases spanning the gap. Germline-derived CDR1 and CDR2 are SGHTA and FQGNSA. This CDR3 spans 14 amino acids.